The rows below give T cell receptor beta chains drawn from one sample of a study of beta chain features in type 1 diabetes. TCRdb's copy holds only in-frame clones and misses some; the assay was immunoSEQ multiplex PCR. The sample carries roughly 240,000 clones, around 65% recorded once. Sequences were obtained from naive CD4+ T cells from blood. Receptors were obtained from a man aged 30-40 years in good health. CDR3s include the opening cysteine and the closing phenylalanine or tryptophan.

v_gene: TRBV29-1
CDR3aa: CSVEDLDYEQYF

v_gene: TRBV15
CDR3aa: CATSRDRGLGTGELFF

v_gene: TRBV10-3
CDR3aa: CAIRPGTEVYEQYF

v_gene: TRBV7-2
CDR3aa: CASRRDRAGTDTQYF

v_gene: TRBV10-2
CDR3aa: CASFSDSYNEQFF

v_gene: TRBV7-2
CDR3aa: CASSRDQIADTQYF

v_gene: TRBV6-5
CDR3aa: CASSYSYRDIKQYF

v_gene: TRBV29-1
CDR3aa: CSAPGLAGRAYNEQFF

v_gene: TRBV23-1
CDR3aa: CASSRKPPGGMETQYF

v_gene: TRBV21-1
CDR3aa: CASSKSKREDGNEQFF

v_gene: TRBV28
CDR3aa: CASSSPGQASGANVLTF

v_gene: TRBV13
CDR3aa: CASSLTGVETQYF

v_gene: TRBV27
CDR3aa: CASSSQTGGTNIQYF

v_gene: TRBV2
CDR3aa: CASSDRRDEKLFF

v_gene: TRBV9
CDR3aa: CASSRTSGSGGGNEQFF

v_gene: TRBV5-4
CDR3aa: CASSAAGGRTDTQYF

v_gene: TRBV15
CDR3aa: CATSLGLAVGELFF

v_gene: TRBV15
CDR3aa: CATSRDVSGSYQETQYF

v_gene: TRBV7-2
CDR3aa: CASSFLATTTMKQFF

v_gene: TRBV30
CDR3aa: CAWSVRRTPLAGNTGELFF

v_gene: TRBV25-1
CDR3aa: CASRRTYEQYF

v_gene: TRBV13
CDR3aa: CASSLGTAYEQYF

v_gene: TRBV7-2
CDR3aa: CASSPRSSGANVLTF

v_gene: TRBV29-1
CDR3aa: CSVPDRAGPSGANVLTF

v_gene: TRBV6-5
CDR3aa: CASSRGNTEAFF

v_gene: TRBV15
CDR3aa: CATSGWGRGYQETQYF

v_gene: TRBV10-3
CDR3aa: CAISSGTLDIQYF

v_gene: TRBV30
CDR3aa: CAWSDPLGAINYGYTF

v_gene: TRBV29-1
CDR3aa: CSVDRSSEAFF

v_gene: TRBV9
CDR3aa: CASSSYRSPLHF

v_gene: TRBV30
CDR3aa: CACCLVGETDNTF

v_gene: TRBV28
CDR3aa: CASSSQGARSYNEQFF

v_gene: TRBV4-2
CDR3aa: CASSQEVAGGTDTQYF

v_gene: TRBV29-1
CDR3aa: CSGGHLEAFF

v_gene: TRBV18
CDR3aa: CASSPATSMGETQYF

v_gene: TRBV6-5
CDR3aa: CASSPPGTSWVEQFF

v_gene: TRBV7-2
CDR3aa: CASLGQGNEQYF

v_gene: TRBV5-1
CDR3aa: CASSLSSGETQYF

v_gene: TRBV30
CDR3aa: CAWRVAGPWDTQYF

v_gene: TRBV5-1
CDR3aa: CASSLPQSSYEQYF

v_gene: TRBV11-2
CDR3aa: CASSQEQGIRNSPLHF

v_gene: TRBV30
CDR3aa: CAWSGGPPDTQYF

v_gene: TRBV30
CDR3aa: CAWSALTGGADTQYF

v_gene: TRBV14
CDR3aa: CASSQKFPSGWTTNEQFF

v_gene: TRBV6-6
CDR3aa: CASSPDRAGNEQFF

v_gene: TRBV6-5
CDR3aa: CASSYAGDTQYF

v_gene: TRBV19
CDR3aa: CASSSGTFSYEQYF

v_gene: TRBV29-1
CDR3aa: CSVGVNRATNEKLFF

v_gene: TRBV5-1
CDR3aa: CASSLVVNTEAFF